What follows is one TCR beta chain and its context. Germline CDR1 reads SGHAT; CDR2 reads FQDESV (reference sequence). Trimming cost V 4 bases and J 9 bases; bases outside gene matches: 8. The CDR3 sequence is 16 residues long. Assay used: immunoSEQ multiplex PCR; TCRdb lists only in-frame clones, some missing. In the table there are 150,000 to 160,000 clones, approximately 80% of which are singletons. These data originate in a study of blood T cell repertoires in COVID-19. The chain recombines TRBV11-1 with TRBJ1-6, with 11 bases matching TRBD1. This sequence originates from a woman aged 50 to 65 with acute or convalescent COVID-19. Sequenced sample: peripheral blood. The CDR3, as DNA: TGTGCCAGCAGCTCGCGGCCCGGGACAGGGGGTTCACCCCTCCACTTT. It translates to CASSSRPGTGGSPLHF.